The 22 T cell receptor beta chains listed next were all sequenced from one sample in a study of blood T cell repertoires in COVID-19. Data came from immunoSEQ multiplex PCR; TCRdb stores just in-frame clones and leaves some out. The sample lists more than 250,000 clones; less than 90% were seen once. The sample taken for sequencing was peripheral blood. These receptor sequences come from a man aged 55 to 70 who had recovered from COVID-19.

The rearrangement joins TRBV7-9 to TRBJ1-1; D is perhaps TRBD1 (5 bases). Trimming shortened V by 1 base and J by 9 bases, and 6 bases separated the two germline ends. Per the germline V gene, CDR1 is SEHNR and CDR2 is FQNEAQ (reference sequence). This CDR3 spans 11 amino acids. CDR3: CASSLGQKAFF. CDR3 nucleotides: TGTGCCAGCAGCTTAGGACAGAAAGCTTTCTTT.

The chain employs TRBV5-1 and TRBJ2-5, with TRBD1 identical over 8 bases. The V gene end was trimmed by 5 bases and the J gene end by 5 bases; junction bases not matched to a gene: 11. The CDR3 is 15 residues long. Germline values: CDR1 SGHRS, CDR2 YFSETQ. The CDR3 region has the DNA TGCGCCAGCAGTTTCCAGACAGGGGTGGGGGAGACCCAGTACTTC. Translating gives CASSFQTGVGETQYF.

CDR3 loop: CAWSVREEQFF. The CDR3 nucleotides read TGTGCCTGGAGTGTAAGGGAGGAGCAGTTCTTC. The chain is built from TRBV30 and TRBJ2-1; a weak D match, TRBD2 (5 bases). Germline V lookup: CDR1 GTSNPN, CDR2 SVGIG (reference sequence). Trimming removed 0 bases from V and 10 bases from J, with 7 bases in between. This CDR3 comprises 11 residues.

J is TRBJ2-1 and V is TRBV19; TRBD2 aligns across 7 bases. V trimming: 10 bases; J trimming: 0 bases; junction bases outside the gene matches: 6. The CDR3 spans 14 residues. Germline CDR1 reads LNHDA; CDR2 reads SQIVND (reference sequence). The CDR3 spells CATRRGGSYNEQFF. The CDR3 bases are TGTGCCACCCGCCGCGGGGGCTCCTACAATGAGCAGTTCTTC.

The chain carries TRBV19 and TRBJ1-2; 10 positions match TRBD1. CDR1 LNHDA and CDR2 SQIVND come from the germline V gene (reference sequence). With V trimmed by 3 bases and J by 7 bases, 8 bases remained unmatched. The CDR3 contains 15 residues. CDR3 sequence (DNA): TGTGCCAGTAGTATCCGGGACAGGGGCTTCAGTGGCTACACCTTC. Translated: CASSIRDRGFSGYTF. Looking up the rest from reference TRBV19 and TRBJ1-2 gives the full variable domain: DGGITQSPKYLFRKEGQNVTLSCEQNLNHDAMYWYRQDPGQGLRLIYYSQIVNDFQKGDIAEGYSVSREKKESFPLTVTSAQKNPTAFYLCASSIRDRGFSGYTFGSGTRLTVV.

This clone occurred once. CDR3 DNA: TGTGCCAGCAGGACAGGCGGTTTGATAGATACGCAGTATTTT. Translation gives CASRTGGLIDTQYF. The chain couples TRBV28 to TRBJ2-3, with a possible D match to TRBD1 (6 bases). V shed 6 bases and J shed 5 bases, with 15 bases lying between them. From germline, CDR1 is MDHEN and CDR2 SYDVKM. The CDR3 loop spans 14 amino acids.

The chain recombines TRBV7-3 with TRBJ2-6; TRBD1 aligns across 7 bases. Germline lookup yields CDR1 SGHTA and CDR2 FQGTGA. This CDR3 contains 18 residues. J was trimmed by 4 bases and V by 1 base; bases with no gene match: 10. CDR3 DNA: TGTGCCAGCAGCTTAAGATCCCAAACAGGGGCCGGGGCCAACGTCCTGACTTTC. It codes for CASSLRSQTGAGANVLTF. Full variable domain (rest looked up from reference TRBV7-3 and TRBJ2-6): GAGVSQTPSNKVTEKGKYVELRCDPISGHTALYWYRQSLGQGPEFLIYFQGTGAADDSGLPNDRFFAVRPEGSVSTLKIQRTERGDSAVYLCASSLRSQTGAGANVLTFGAGSRLTVL.

The rearrangement uses TRBV5-1 and TRBJ2-5; no reliable D call. Per germline, CDR1 SGHRS and CDR2 YFSETQ. Trimming shortened V by 3 bases and J by 1 base, and 7 bases separated the two germline ends. CDR3 length equals 13 residues. The CDR3 loop reads CASSSGLQETQYF. The CDR3 DNA is TGCGCCAGCAGCTCGGGTCTCCAAGAGACCCAGTACTTC. Drawing the rest from reference TRBV5-1 and TRBJ2-5, the complete variable domain is KAGVTQTPRYLIKTRGQQVTLSCSPISGHRSVSWYQQTPGQGLQFLFEYFSETQRNKGNFPGRFSGRQFSNSRSEMNVSTLELGDSALYLCASSSGLQETQYFGPGTRLLVL.

The rearrangement joins TRBV11-3 to TRBJ2-4; TRBD2 aligns across 8 bases. This CDR3 contains 13 residues. Trimming cost V 5 bases and J 5 bases; bases outside gene matches: 2. Germline-derived CDR1 and CDR2 are SGHNT and YENEEA. CDR3 amino acids: CASSTGGENIQYF. The CDR3 DNA reads as TGTGCCAGCAGCACGGGGGGGGAAAACATTCAGTACTTC. Based on the CDR3 plus reference TRBV11-3 and TRBJ2-4, the full variable domain is EAGVVQSPRYKIIEKKQPVAFWCNPISGHNTLYWYLQNLGQGPELLIRYENEEAVDDSQLPKDRFSAERLKGVDSTLKIQPAELGDSAVYLCASSTGGENIQYFGAGTRLSVL.

The chain links TRBV18 to TRBJ1-2; TRBD1 matches 9 bases. The CDR3 extends over 16 amino acids. The trim removed 4 bases at V and 2 bases at J, leaving 8 bases unmatched. Germline CDR1 is KGHSH and CDR2 is LQKENI. The CDR3, as DNA: TGTGCCAGCTCACAAGAGATGACAGGGGGGAACTATGGCTACACCTTC. It is translated as CASSQEMTGGNYGYTF.

There are a few counts of this clone. The rearrangement uses TRBV6-5 and TRBJ2-2; 8 nucleotides align to TRBD2. CDR1 is MNHEY and CDR2 is SVGAGI in the germline V gene. The CDR3 extends over 15 amino acids. V was pared by 6 bases and J by 6 bases, with 9 bases of the junction left unmatched. CDR3 protein: CASRQTGLEAGELFF. DNA for the CDR3: TGTGCCAGCAGACAGACGGGACTAGAGGCCGGGGAGCTGTTTTTT.

V and J are TRBV30 and TRBJ2-7; TRBD2 matches at 13 bases. The CDR3 extends over 15 amino acids. CDR1 and CDR2 from the germline V gene are GTSNPN and SVGIG (reference sequence). The V segment lost 3 bases and the J segment 6 bases; nucleotides outside the gene matches: 8. CDR3 in DNA: TGTGCCTGGAGCAGACTAGCGGGAGGTTCTAGCGAGCAGTACTTC. Protein product: CAWSRLAGGSSEQYF.

The chain links TRBV28 to TRBJ1-6; TRBD1 aligns across 9 bases. V lost 7 bases and J lost 7; bases outside the gene matches: 8. The CDR3 spans 15 residues. Germline CDR1 and CDR2: MDHEN and SYDVKM. DNA for the CDR3: TGTGCCAGCACCCCCGGGGACAGGGCGAATTCACCCCTCCACTTT. Translating it yields CASTPGDRANSPLHF.

The J gene is TRBJ1-3, the V gene TRBV30; no firm D call. The V gene lost 3 bases and the J gene lost 4 bases, with 16 bases spanning the gap. This CDR3 comprises 15 residues. Germline V gives CDR1 GTSNPN, CDR2 SVGIG (reference sequence). DNA of the CDR3: TGTGCCTGGAGCCCCAGTGGGCGTTCCGGAAACACCATATATTTT. As protein: CAWSPSGRSGNTIYF.

A single count supports this clone. The V gene is TRBV18, the J gene TRBJ2-7, with a tentative D call TRBD2 (7 bases). The CDR3 sequence is 14 residues long. Germline values: CDR1 KGHSH, CDR2 LQKENI. Trimming stripped 1 base from V and 2 bases from J, with 9 bases between. CDR3 sequence (DNA): TGTGCCAGCTCACCACGCGGGGGCCCCTACGAGCAGTACTTC. Translation: CASSPRGGPYEQYF. The entire variable domain, with the rest obtained from reference TRBV18 and TRBJ2-7, is as follows: NAGVMQNPRHLVRRRGQEARLRCSPMKGHSHVYWYRQLPEEGLKFMVYLQKENIIDESGMPKERFSAEFPKEGPSILRIQQVVRGDSAAYFCASSPRGGPYEQYFGPGTRLTVT.

The CDR3 here is CASSLGQVNYGYTF. DNA of the CDR3: TGCGCCAGCAGCTTGGGACAGGTCAACTATGGCTACACCTTC. The V gene is TRBV5-1, the J gene TRBJ1-2; a possible D gene is TRBD1 (6 bases). The germline V and J ends were trimmed by 0 bases and 2 bases, with 8 bases remaining between them. Germline V gene lookup returns CDR1 SGHRS and CDR2 YFSETQ. The CDR3 runs 14 residues.

This rearrangement joins TRBV4-1 to TRBJ2-3; 12 bases fit TRBD2. V lost 1 base to trimming and J lost 3 bases; unmatched junction nucleotides: 8. The CDR3 runs 18 residues. Germline loops: CDR1 MGHRA, CDR2 YSYEKL. The CDR3 DNA is TGCGCCAGCAGCCAAGTGGGGCTAGCGGGAGGGCCTACAGATACGCAGTATTTT. Encoded protein: CASSQVGLAGGPTDTQYF.

This chain uses TRBV6-5 with TRBJ1-5; 7 bases agree with TRBD1. V lost 7 bases to trimming and J lost 1 base; unmatched junction nucleotides: 7. Germline CDR1 is MNHEY and CDR2 is SVGAGI. The CDR3 is 15 residues long. CDR3 DNA: TGTGCCAGCACCATAAAGGGACAGAGCAATCAGCCCCAGCATTTT. Translation gives CASTIKGQSNQPQHF.

This clone was recorded only once. Sequence at one end of the junction differs from germline and may be a read error. This chain uses TRBV4-2 with TRBJ2-1; 11 bases line up with TRBD1. This CDR3 region has 18 residues. CDR1 is LGHNA and CDR2 is YNFKEQ in the germline V gene. The CDR3 spells CASSQDWDRGGAHNKQFF. In nucleotides, the CDR3 is TGTGCCAGCAGCCAAGATTGGGACAGGGGGGGGGCCCACAATAAGCAGTTCTTC.

The CDR3 coding sequence is TGTGCCAGCAGCGTCAAAGCCGAAGCTTCCTACTACGAGCAGTACTTC. As protein: CASSVKAEASYYEQYF. The gene calls are TRBV7-2 and TRBJ2-7; no clear D. CDR1 is SGHTA, CDR2 FQGNSA, per germline. This CDR3 region has 16 residues. The germline V and J ends were trimmed by 5 bases and 3 bases, with 20 bases remaining between them.

The genes are TRBV10-3 and TRBJ2-1; 8 bases are shared with TRBD1. In germline, CDR1 is ENHRY, CDR2 SYGVKD. The CDR3 is made up of 12 amino acids. V trimming: 4 bases; J trimming: 10 bases; junction bases outside the gene matches: 3. CDR3 region: CAISVGTGEQFF. The CDR3, as DNA: TGTGCCATCAGTGTCGGGACAGGAGAGCAGTTCTTC.

The chain combines TRBV10-3 with TRBJ2-1; tentatively, D is TRBD1 (6 bases). The CDR3 is made up of 15 amino acids. Trimming stripped 0 bases from V and 8 bases from J, with 14 bases between. Germline CDR1 ENHRY, CDR2 SYGVKD. The CDR3 spells CAISESGKGVHEQFF. As DNA, the CDR3 is TGTGCCATCAGTGAGTCCGGTAAGGGGGTCCATGAGCAGTTCTTC.